This T cell receptor (beta chain) was sequenced in a study of cytomegalovirus exposure and HLA in healthy donors. The PCR employed 60 Vbeta primers together with 13 Jbeta primers. The table came from immunoSEQ multiplex PCR; TCRdb's copy has only in-frame clones and leaves some out. The table lists around 200,000 clones, 80% of them singletons. The TCR was taken from a boy between 5 and 17 years old in good health and CMV-seronegative. Sequenced sample: PBMCs.

The CDR3, as DNA: TGCGCCAGCAGTCCGCACGGTAGGGGACAGGGATCCTATAATTCACCCCTCCACTTT. The encoded protein is CASSPHGRGQGSYNSPLHF. The J gene is TRBJ1-6, the V gene TRBV5-1; TRBD1 agrees at 9 bases. Germline-derived CDR1 and CDR2 are SGHRS and YFSETQ. V shed 5 bases and J 1 base; nucleotides not matched to a gene: 13. The CDR3 covers 19 residues.